These T cell receptor beta chains were read from a single sample in a study of T-cell reconstitution after alpha-beta-depleted transplantation in children. One entry per CDR3 protein results from TCRdb running MiXCR on the PCR reads. The sample has 450,000 to 550,000 distinct CDR3 sequences, approximately 10% seen once; the top ten hold 14%. This sample comprised PBMCs, mostly from graft donor cells, obtained 180 days after TCRalphabeta/CD19-depleted stem cell transplant. Receptors originate from a female patient aged 2-9 years who had a stem cell transplant for aplastic anemia, so the T cells may come from the graft donor. The CDR3 runs from the conserved cysteine through the conserved F or W. D genes are given only for firm matches. Size values are once, few and many counts, or a class for expanded clones, and some rows have none.

D gene	V gene	J gene	clone size	CDR3 DNA	CDR3 protein
-	TRBV29-1	TRBJ1-1	few	TGCAGCGTTGAAGGGAACGTGAACACTGAAGCTTTCTTT	CSVEGNVNTEAFF
-	TRBV18	TRBJ1-2	few	TGTGCCAGCTCACCTGAAACCTTCCGGAGCTATGGCTACACCTTC	CASSPETFRSYGYTF
-	TRBV4-2	TRBJ1-5	-	TGTGCCAGCAGCCAAGTTGAGGGGGGCCATCAGCCCCAGCATTTT	CASSQVEGGHQPQHF
-	TRBV7-3	TRBJ2-1	few	TGTGCCAGCAGCTTATTGCCTAGCATTTCCTACAATGAGCAGTTCTTC	CASSLLPSISYNEQFF
-	TRBV7-2	TRBJ2-3	few	TGTGCCAGCAGCTTAGATAATGATACGCAGTATTTT	CASSLDNDTQYF
TRBD2	TRBV20-1	TRBJ2-4	many	TGCAGTGTCAGTCGGGAGGCCGGCAACATTCAGTACTTC	CSVSREAGNIQYF
-	TRBV12-3/TRBV12-4	TRBJ1-1	-	TGTGCCAGCTCCCTGGGGTGGGGGGAGACTGAAGCTTTCTTT	CASSLGWGETEAFF
TRBD2	TRBV28	TRBJ2-5	-	TGTGCCAGCAGTTTTACAGCGGGGTTGGGAGCGGGCGGGTTTGGGTACCAAGAGACCCAGTACTTC	CASSFTAGLGAGGFGYQETQYF
TRBD1	TRBV12-3/TRBV12-4	TRBJ2-5	many	TGTGCCAGCAGCGGTACCGGGACAGGGGGAGAGACCCAGTACTTC	CASSGTGTGGETQYF
TRBD1	TRBV20-1	TRBJ1-2	-	TGCAGTGCTAGGGGGGACAGCGACTATGGCTACACCTTC	CSARGDSDYGYTF
TRBD2	TRBV4-1	TRBJ2-1	few	TGCGCCAGCAGCCTACAGGGTTACCAAGGGACTAGCGGATTCTTGGGTGAGCAGTTCTTC	CASSLQGYQGTSGFLGEQFF
TRBD1	TRBV20-1	TRBJ1-5	-	TGCAGTGCTAGAGGACTAGGGTGGGACAGGCGCAATCAGCCCCAGCATTTT	CSARGLGWDRRNQPQHF
-	TRBV12-3/TRBV12-4	TRBJ2-1	few	TGTGCCAGCAGTTCATCGGAGAGCTCCTACAATGAGCAGTTCTTC	CASSSSESSYNEQFF
-	TRBV20-1	TRBJ2-3	few	TGCAGTGCTAGCCCCGGAGAGATCACAGATACGCAGTATTTT	CSASPGEITDTQYF
TRBD1	TRBV28	TRBJ2-2	few	TGTGCCAGCAGTTTAGCCTCCGGGACAGGGGACAAGGGGGAGCTGTTTTTT	CASSLASGTGDKGELFF
TRBD1	TRBV4-2	TRBJ2-3	few	TGTGCCAGCAGAAGGACAGGGGGATCTACAGATACGCAGTATTTT	CASRRTGGSTDTQYF
TRBD2	TRBV28	TRBJ2-1	-	TGTGCCAGCACCGAGACTAGCGGGAGATACAATGAGCAGTTCTTC	CASTETSGRYNEQFF
-	TRBV27	TRBJ2-7	-	TGTGCCACCCCCCCGTGGGACGAGCAGTACTTC	CATPPWDEQYF
-	TRBV29-1	TRBJ2-5	many	TGCAGCGGACAGGACCGGCAAGAGACCCAGTACTTC	CSGQDRQETQYF
-	TRBV6-1	TRBJ1-1	few	TGTGCCAGCAGTGCCCTTTCTCCTGGGACTGAAGCTTTCTTT	CASSALSPGTEAFF
-	TRBV5-1	TRBJ2-1	many	TGCGCCAGCAGCTTGGGCGGGACCACTCGCGATGAGCAGTTCTTC	CASSLGGTTRDEQFF
-	TRBV5-4	TRBJ2-5	-	TGTGCCAGCAGCGCCAGACTTGAAAAAGAGACCCAGTACTTC	CASSARLEKETQYF
-	TRBV27	TRBJ2-3	-	TGTGTCAGCAGTCCCGACCTTCGACAGAGCACAGATACGCAGTATTTT	CVSSPDLRQSTDTQYF
-	TRBV12-3/TRBV12-4	TRBJ2-7	few	TGTGCCAGCAGTTCTCTCCTGGGGGGCAGATCCTACGAGCAGTACTTC	CASSSLLGGRSYEQYF
TRBD2	TRBV4-3	TRBJ2-1	few	TGCGCCAGCAGCCTCACGGTGGCGGGAGGGTACAATGAGCAGTTCTTC	CASSLTVAGGYNEQFF
-	TRBV7-9	TRBJ2-1	few	TGTGCCAGCAGCTCTAGGAGGGGCTCGTTGAATGAGCAGTTCTTC	CASSSRRGSLNEQFF
-	TRBV21-1	TRBJ2-1	-	TGTGCCAGCAGCAAAGAATCCGGGACAGGGTTCTACAATGAGCAGTTCTTC	CASSKESGTGFYNEQFF
TRBD1	TRBV7-2	TRBJ1-5	few	TGTGCCAGCAGCCGCGGACAGGGGGCAATAGGTAATCAGCCCCAGCATTTT	CASSRGQGAIGNQPQHF